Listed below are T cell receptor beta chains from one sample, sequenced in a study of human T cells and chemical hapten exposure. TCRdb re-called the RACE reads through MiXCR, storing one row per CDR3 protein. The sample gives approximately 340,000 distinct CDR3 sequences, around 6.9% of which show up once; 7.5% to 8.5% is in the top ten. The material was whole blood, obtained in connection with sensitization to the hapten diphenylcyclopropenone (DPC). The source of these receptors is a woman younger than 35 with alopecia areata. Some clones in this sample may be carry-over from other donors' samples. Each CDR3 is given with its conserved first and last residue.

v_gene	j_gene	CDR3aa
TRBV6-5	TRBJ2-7	CASSSPGQGFYEQYF
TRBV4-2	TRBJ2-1	CASSHPAGAGGYYEQFF
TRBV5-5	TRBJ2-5	CASSLDLTVQETQYF
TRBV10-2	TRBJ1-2	CASSERGGEGYTF
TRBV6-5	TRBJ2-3	CASSRRDRGDVGTQYF
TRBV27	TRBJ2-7	CASSGRDGTYEQYF
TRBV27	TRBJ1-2	CASSGDTYGYTF
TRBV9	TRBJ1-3	CASSVGDGAGNTIYF
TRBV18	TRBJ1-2	CASSPRKGSYGYTF
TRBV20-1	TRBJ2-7	CSARPSGDRPSDEQYF
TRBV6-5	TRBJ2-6	CASRTGANVLTF
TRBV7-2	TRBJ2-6	CASSFSGSSGANVLTF
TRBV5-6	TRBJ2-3	CASSLWTGRGDTQYF
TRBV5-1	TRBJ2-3	CASSPIQGGYTDTQYF
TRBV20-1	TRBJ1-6	CSAEDRGLSPLHF
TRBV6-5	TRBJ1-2	CASSYSVGGSYGYTF
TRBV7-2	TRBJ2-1	CASSLRQGGYNEQFF
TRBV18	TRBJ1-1	CASSPDRVGTEAFF
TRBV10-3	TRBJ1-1	CAISQVGSEAFF
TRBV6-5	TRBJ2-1	CASSYALPDEQFF
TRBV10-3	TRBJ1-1	CAIRSLGGRTEAFF
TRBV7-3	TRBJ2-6	CASSLISGTGTSGANVLTF
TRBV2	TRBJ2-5	CASSYRTGEGETQYF